This T cell receptor (beta chain) was profiled in a study of OX40 agonist ivuxolimab in advanced cancers. Using immunoSEQ multiplex PCR, the repertoire was profiled, and TCRdb retains in-frame clones only, with some absent. The table records around 60,000 clones, about 91% of them present only once. V lost 1 base and J lost 0, with 7 bases in between. CDR1 and CDR2 from the germline V gene are SGHVS and FNYEAQ. The CDR3 extends over 15 amino acids. The material sequenced was CD4+ or CD8+ T cells sorted from blood, taken in a trial of the OX40 agonist ivuxolimab. The source of this sequence is an adult with an advanced solid tumor such as melanoma, head and neck, liver or kidney cancer. The V call is TRBV7-6, the J call TRBJ2-1; no definite D call. In DNA, the CDR3 is TGTGCCAGCAGCTTAGGGTTGAGCTCCTACAATGAGCAGTTCTTC. It yields the protein CASSLGLSSYNEQFF.